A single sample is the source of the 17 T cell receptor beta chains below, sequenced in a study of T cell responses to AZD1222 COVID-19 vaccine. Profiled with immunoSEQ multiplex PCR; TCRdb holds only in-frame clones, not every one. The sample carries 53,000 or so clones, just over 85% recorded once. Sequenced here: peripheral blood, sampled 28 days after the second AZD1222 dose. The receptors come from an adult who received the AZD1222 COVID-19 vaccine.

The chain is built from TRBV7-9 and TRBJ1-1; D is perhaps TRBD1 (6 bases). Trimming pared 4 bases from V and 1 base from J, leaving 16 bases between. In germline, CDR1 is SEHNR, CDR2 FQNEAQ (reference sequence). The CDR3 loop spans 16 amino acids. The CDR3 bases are TGTGCCAGCAGCTCGCCCGAGGGGGGCAGGAACACTGAAGCTTTCTTT. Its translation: CASSSPEGGRNTEAFF. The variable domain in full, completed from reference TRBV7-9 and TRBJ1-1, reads DTGVSQNPRHKITKRGQNVTFRCDPISEHNRLYWYRQTLGQGPEFLTYFQNEAQLEKSRLLSDRFSAERPKGSFSTLEIQRTEQGDSAMYLCASSSPEGGRNTEAFFGQGTRLTVV.

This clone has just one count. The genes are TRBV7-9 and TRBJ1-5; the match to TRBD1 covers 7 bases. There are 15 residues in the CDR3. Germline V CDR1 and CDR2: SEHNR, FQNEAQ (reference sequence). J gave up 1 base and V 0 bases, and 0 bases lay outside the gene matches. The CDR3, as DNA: TGTGCCAGCAGCTTAGCGACAGGGAGCAATCAGCCCCAGCATTTT. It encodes CASSLATGSNQPQHF.

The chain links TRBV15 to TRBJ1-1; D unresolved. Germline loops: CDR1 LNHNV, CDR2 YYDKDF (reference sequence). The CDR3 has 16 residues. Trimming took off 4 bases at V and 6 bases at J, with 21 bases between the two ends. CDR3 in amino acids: CATSTPAGGGSAEAFF. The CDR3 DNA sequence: TGTGCCACCAGCACCCCGGCGGGCGGAGGTAGCGCTGAAGCTTTCTTT. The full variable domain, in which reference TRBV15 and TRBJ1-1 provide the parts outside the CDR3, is DAMVIQNPRYQVTQFGKPVTLSCSQTLNHNVMYWYQQKSSQAPKLLFHYYDKDFNNEADTPDNFQSRRPNTSFCFLDIRSPGLGDTAMYLCATSTPAGGGSAEAFFGQGTRLTVV.

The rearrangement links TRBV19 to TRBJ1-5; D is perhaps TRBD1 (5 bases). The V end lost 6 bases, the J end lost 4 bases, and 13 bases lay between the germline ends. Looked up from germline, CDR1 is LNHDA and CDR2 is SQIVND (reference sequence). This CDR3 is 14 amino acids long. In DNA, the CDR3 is TGTGCCAGTAGCTGGGGGAGGAGTAATCAGCCCCAGCATTTT. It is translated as CASSWGRSNQPQHF.

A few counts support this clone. CDR3 bases: TGTGCTAGCGACAGGGGACCGACCGGGGAGCTGTTTTTT. This translates into CASDRGPTGELFF. The rearrangement uses TRBV19 and TRBJ2-2, with 8 bases lining up with TRBD1. The CDR3 covers 13 residues. CDR1 LNHDA and CDR2 SQIVND come from the germline V gene (reference sequence). Full variable domain (outside the CDR3, taken from reference TRBV19 and TRBJ2-2): DGGITQSPKYLFRKEGQNVTLSCEQNLNHDAMYWYRQDPGQGLRLIYYSQIVNDFQKGDIAEGYSVSREKKESFPLTVTSAQKNPTAFYLCASDRGPTGELFFGEGSRLTVL.

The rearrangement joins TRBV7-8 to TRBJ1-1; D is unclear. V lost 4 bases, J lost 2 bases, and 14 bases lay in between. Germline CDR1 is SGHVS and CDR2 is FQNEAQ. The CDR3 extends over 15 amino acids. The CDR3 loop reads CASSSQSGINTEAFF. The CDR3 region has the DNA TGTGCCAGCAGCTCGCAATCCGGGATAAACACTGAAGCTTTCTTT.

This CDR3 reads CASSDSPDRAGYTF. The CDR3 DNA is TGTGCCAGCAGTGACTCGCCAGACAGGGCTGGCTACACCTTC. The chain links TRBV6-4 to TRBJ1-2; 7 positions match TRBD1. The CDR3 runs 14 residues. Germline CDR1 reads MRHNA; CDR2 reads SNTAGT. V trimming: 0 bases; J trimming: 7 bases; junction bases outside the gene matches: 5.

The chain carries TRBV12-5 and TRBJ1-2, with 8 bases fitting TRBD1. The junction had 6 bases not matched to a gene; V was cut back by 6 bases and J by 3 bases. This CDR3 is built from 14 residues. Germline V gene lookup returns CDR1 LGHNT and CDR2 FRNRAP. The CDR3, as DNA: TGTGCTAGTGGCCCGGGACAGGATGACTATGGCTACACCTTC. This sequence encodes CASGPGQDDYGYTF. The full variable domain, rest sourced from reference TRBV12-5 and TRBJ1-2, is DARVTQTPRHKVTEMGQEVTMRCQPILGHNTVFWYRQTMMQGLELLAYFRNRAPLDDSGMPKDRFSAEMPDATLATLKIQPSEPRDSAVYFCASGPGQDDYGYTFGSGTRLTVV.

CDR3 loop: CASSIMAGFSGANVLTF. The CDR3 DNA follows: TGTGCCAGTAGTATCATGGCAGGGTTCTCTGGGGCCAACGTCCTGACTTTC. This chain links TRBV19 with TRBJ2-6; D perhaps matches TRBD1 (5 bases). V lost 3 bases, J lost 0 bases, and 12 bases lay in between. There are 17 residues in the CDR3. The V gene's germline CDR1 is LNHDA and CDR2 SQIVND (reference sequence).

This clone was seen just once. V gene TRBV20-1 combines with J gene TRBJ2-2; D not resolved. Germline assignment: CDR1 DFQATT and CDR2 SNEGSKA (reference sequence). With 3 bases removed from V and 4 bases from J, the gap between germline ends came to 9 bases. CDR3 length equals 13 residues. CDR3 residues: CSASSPVTGELFF. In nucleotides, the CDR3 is TGCAGTGCTAGTTCCCCGGTCACCGGGGAGCTGTTTTTT.

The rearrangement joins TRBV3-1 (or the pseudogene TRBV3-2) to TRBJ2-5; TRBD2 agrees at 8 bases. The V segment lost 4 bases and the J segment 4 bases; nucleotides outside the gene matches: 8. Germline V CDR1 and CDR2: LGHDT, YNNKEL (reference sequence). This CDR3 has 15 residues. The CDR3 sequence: CASSPSGGRTETQYF. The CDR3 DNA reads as TGTGCCAGCAGCCCTTCCGGCGGGAGGACAGAGACCCAGTACTTC.

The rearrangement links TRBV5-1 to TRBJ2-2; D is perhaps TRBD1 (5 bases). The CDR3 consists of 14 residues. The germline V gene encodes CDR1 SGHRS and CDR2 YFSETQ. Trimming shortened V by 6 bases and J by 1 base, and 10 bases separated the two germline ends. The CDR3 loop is CASTSTGNTGELFF. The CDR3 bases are TGCGCCAGCACAAGTACAGGGAACACCGGGGAGCTGTTTTTT.

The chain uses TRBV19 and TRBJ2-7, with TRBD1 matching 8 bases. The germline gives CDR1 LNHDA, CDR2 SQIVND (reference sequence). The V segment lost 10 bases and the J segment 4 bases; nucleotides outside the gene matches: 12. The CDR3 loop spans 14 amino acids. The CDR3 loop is CATKRGTGPYEQYF. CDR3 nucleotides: TGTGCCACAAAGAGGGGGACAGGACCTTACGAGCAGTACTTC.

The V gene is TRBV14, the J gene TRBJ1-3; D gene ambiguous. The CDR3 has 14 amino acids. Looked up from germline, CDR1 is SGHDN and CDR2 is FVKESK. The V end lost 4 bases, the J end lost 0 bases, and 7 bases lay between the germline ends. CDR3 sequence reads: CASSLSNSGNTIYF. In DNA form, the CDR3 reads TGTGCCAGCAGCCTTTCGAACTCTGGAAACACCATATATTTT.

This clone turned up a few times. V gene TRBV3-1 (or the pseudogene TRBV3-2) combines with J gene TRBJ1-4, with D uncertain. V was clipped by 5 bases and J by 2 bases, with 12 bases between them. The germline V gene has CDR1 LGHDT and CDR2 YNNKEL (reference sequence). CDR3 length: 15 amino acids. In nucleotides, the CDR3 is TGTGCCAGCAGCTACCGGCTAGTCACTAATGAAAAACTGTTTTTT. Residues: CASSYRLVTNEKLFF.

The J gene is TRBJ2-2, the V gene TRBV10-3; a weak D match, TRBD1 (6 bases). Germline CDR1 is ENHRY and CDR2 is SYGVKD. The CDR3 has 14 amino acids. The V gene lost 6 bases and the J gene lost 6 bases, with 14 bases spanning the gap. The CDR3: CAIRDRFEAGELFF. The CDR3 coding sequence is TGTGCCATCAGAGACAGGTTTGAAGCCGGGGAGCTGTTTTTT.

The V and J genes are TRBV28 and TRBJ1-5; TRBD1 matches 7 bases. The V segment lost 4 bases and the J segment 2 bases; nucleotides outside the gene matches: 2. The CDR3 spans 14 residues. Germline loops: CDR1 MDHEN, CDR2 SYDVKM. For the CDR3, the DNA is TGTGCCAGCAGTTCCGGACAGGGCAATCAGCCCCAGCATTTT. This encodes CASSSGQGNQPQHF. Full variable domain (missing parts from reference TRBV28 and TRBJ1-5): DVKVTQSSRYLVKRTGEKVFLECVQDMDHENMFWYRQDPGLGLRLIYFSYDVKMKEKGDIPEGYSVSREKKERFSLILESASTNQTSMYLCASSSGQGNQPQHFGDGTRLSIL.